A selection of T cell receptor beta chains follows, all from one sample in a study of shared clonotypes between healthy human individuals. Sequencing used immunoSEQ multiplex PCR; TCRdb keeps in-frame clones, though not all of them. Of hundreds of thousands of clones listed, around 78% are singletons. Sequencing used memory CD4+ T cells sorted from blood. The receptor source for this set is a woman in her twenties or thirties in good health. Both conserved end residues are part of each CDR3. A D gene is named only where the DNA matches it firmly. Part of the rows lack a size; the others show once, few, many or a class for expanded clones.

CASSQDSGRVSYEQYF	TGTGCCAGCAGCCAAGATAGCGGGAGGGTCTCCTACGAGCAGTACTTC	TRBV4-2	TRBD2	TRBJ2-7	NA
CASRRGGPYEQYF	TGTGCCAGCAGGAGGGGGGGGCCCTACGAGCAGTACTTC	TRBV27	NA	TRBJ2-7	NA
CASTQTSGLDTQYF	TGTGCCAGCACCCAGACTAGCGGGTTAGATACGCAGTATTTT	TRBV7-9	TRBD2	TRBJ2-3	few
CASSFGVLGNEQFF	TGTGCCAGCAGCTTCGGGGTCCTGGGGAATGAGCAGTTCTTC	TRBV7-8	NA	TRBJ2-1	NA
CASSWGQGWTEAFF	TGTGCCAGCAGCTGGGGACAGGGGTGGACTGAAGCTTTCTTT	TRBV5-6	TRBD1	TRBJ1-1	many
CASSPGYQETQYF	TGTGCCAGCTCACCAGGGTACCAAGAGACCCAGTACTTC	TRBV18	NA	TRBJ2-5	NA
CASSSSRDSYNEQFF	TGTGCCAGCAGCTCCTCGCGGGACAGCTACAATGAGCAGTTCTTC	TRBV11-3	NA	TRBJ2-1	once
CASSLHPPDTGGYEQYF	TGTGCCAGCAGTCTGCACCCCCCGGACACCGGCGGCTACGAGCAGTACTTC	TRBV27	NA	TRBJ2-7	NA
CASSPAISGNTIYF	TGTGCCAGCAGTCCGGCCATCTCTGGAAACACCATATATTTT	TRBV6-6	NA	TRBJ1-3	NA
CASSQDPSGRRNEQFF	TGCGCCAGCAGCCAAGACCCCAGCGGGAGGAGGAATGAGCAGTTCTTC	TRBV4-1	TRBD2	TRBJ2-1	NA
CASSFDRGQDTQYF	TGTGCCAGCAGTTTTGACAGGGGGCAAGATACGCAGTATTTT	TRBV27	TRBD1	TRBJ2-3	NA
CASRDNNQPQHF	TGTGCCAGCCGGGACAACAATCAGCCCCAGCATTTT	TRBV19	NA	TRBJ1-5	NA
CASRRPGQGAKEQFF	TGTGCCAGTCGGAGGCCGGGACAGGGGGCAAAAGAGCAGTTCTTC	TRBV6-5	TRBD1	TRBJ2-1	NA
CASSLAVYPYEQYF	TGTGCCAGCAGCTTAGCTGTCTACCCATACGAGCAGTACTTC	TRBV11-2	NA	TRBJ2-7	few
CASSLVGTGRRDTQYF	TGTGCCAGCAGCTTGGTAGGGACAGGCCGCCGAGATACGCAGTATTTT	TRBV5-6	TRBD1	TRBJ2-3	NA
CASSFRDGEETQYF	TGTGCCAGCAGCTTCCGGGACGGGGAAGAGACCCAGTACTTC	TRBV7-9	NA	TRBJ2-5	NA
CASSTGTVANTGELFF	TGTGCCAGCAGCACCGGGACAGTCGCGAACACCGGGGAGCTGTTTTTT	TRBV5-8	TRBD1	TRBJ2-2	once
CASSPNLDWREGADTQYF	TGTGCCAGTAGTCCAAACCTCGACTGGCGGGAGGGCGCAGATACGCAGTATTTT	TRBV19	TRBD2	TRBJ2-3	NA
CASSLDRTSYNEQFF	TGCGCCAGCAGCTTGGACAGAACCTCCTACAATGAGCAGTTCTTC	TRBV5-1	NA	TRBJ2-1	NA
CASSVSVQQPQHF	TGTGCCAGCAGTGTATCGGTGCAACAGCCCCAGCATTTT	TRBV6-1	NA	TRBJ1-5	NA
CASSPGTSGSTDTQYF	TGTGCCAGCTCACCTGGGACTAGCGGGAGTACAGATACGCAGTATTTT	TRBV18	TRBD2	TRBJ2-3	NA
CASSWMGGQPQHF	TGTGCCAGCAGTTGGATGGGTGGACAGCCCCAGCATTTT	TRBV28	NA	TRBJ1-5	NA
CASKVGGANTEAFF	TGTGCCAGCAAGGTGGGGGGAGCGAACACTGAAGCTTTCTTT	TRBV9	NA	TRBJ1-1	NA
CASRSQGSGKSSYEQYF	TGTGCCAGCAGGAGCCAGGGCTCGGGCAAGAGCTCCTACGAGCAGTACTTC	TRBV27	NA	TRBJ2-7	few
CASSFGFPTYEQYF	TGTGCCAGCAGTTTTGGGTTTCCAACCTACGAGCAGTACTTC	TRBV28	NA	TRBJ2-7	NA
CATSRVAGNADEQFF	TGTGCCACCAGCAGAGTTGCAGGTAATGCGGATGAGCAGTTCTTC	TRBV15	NA	TRBJ2-1	NA
CASREPAPQNTGELFF	TGTGCCAGCAGGGAGCCAGCTCCCCAGAACACCGGGGAGCTGTTTTTT	TRBV11-2	NA	TRBJ2-2	NA
CAIMPGTSGKGNEQFF	TGTGCCATCATGCCCGGGACTAGCGGGAAGGGCAATGAGCAGTTCTTC	TRBV10-3	TRBD2	TRBJ2-1	NA
CASDRSANYGYTF	TGTGCCAGCGACAGATCGGCTAACTATGGCTACACCTTC	TRBV28	NA	TRBJ1-2	NA